Below, one T cell receptor beta chain is given with its context. The antigen remains unidentified. V gave up 4 bases and J gave up 4 bases, with 15 bases separating them. The germline CDR1 and CDR2 sequences are SGHRS and YFSETQ. The CDR3 has 14 residues. The PCR made use of 60 Vbeta and 13 Jbeta primers. Libraries were prepared by immunoSEQ multiplex PCR; TCRdb keeps only in-frame clonotypes and omits some of them. The sample contains approximately 150,000 clones, 70% to 90% of which appear only once. The data stem from a study of cytomegalovirus exposure and HLA in healthy donors. Study-wide findings and caveats: CMV antigen specificity was confirmed in vitro for a few CMV-associated chains. Most observed TCR sequences were rare, whereas some public TCRs were detected in many donors. The authors enumerated over 150 TCR beta chains as linked to cytomegalovirus. Of the V segments, some could not be distinguished, including TRBV6-2 and TRBV6-3, and were excluded.

The chain recombines TRBV5-1 with TRBJ2-7, with D perhaps TRBD1 (6 bases). The sequenced material came from PBMCs. This clonotype was sampled from a man aged 30 to 45 in good health and CMV-seropositive. CDR3 amino acids: CASSGDIGGYEQYF. CDR3 bases: TGCGCCAGCAGCGGGGACATAGGGGGATACGAGCAGTACTTC.